A single sample is the source of the 18 T cell receptor beta chains below, sequenced in a study of T-cell reconstitution after alpha-beta-depleted transplantation in children. Using unique molecular identifiers, the investigators prepared the TCRbeta library. TCRdb called the PCR reads again in MiXCR, with one record for every CDR3 protein. This sample has 300,000 to 400,000 distinct CDR3 sequences, with roughly 13% found just once. The specimen comprised PBMCs, sampled from the stem cell graft. The source of these receptors is a human donor who donated a stem cell graft to a child with Fanconi anemia.

The V gene is TRBV6-5, the J gene TRBJ2-5; no reliable D call. The V end was cut by 0 bases, the J end by 5 bases, with 16 bases between. The CDR3 consists of 16 residues. Germline loops: CDR1 MNHEY, CDR2 SVGAGI. The DNA of the CDR3 is TGTGCCAGCAGTTACTCTGGCAGCCCGATCGTGGAGACCCAGTACTTC. It yields the protein CASSYSGSPIVETQYF.

The V gene is TRBV12-3 or TRBV12-4, the J gene TRBJ2-2, with 7 nucleotides matching TRBD1. J gave up 0 bases and V 9 bases, and 7 bases lay outside the gene matches. The CDR3 contains 15 residues. The CDR3 protein is CASILGQANTGELFF. The DNA of the CDR3 is TGTGCCAGTATATTAGGACAGGCGAACACCGGGGAGCTGTTTTTT.

This clonotype was seen only a few times. The V call is TRBV19, the J call TRBJ1-1; D perhaps matches TRBD1 (6 bases). Germline CDR1 is LNHDA and CDR2 is SQIVND (reference sequence). Trimming cost V 10 bases and J 1 base, with 22 bases left between them. The CDR3 runs 16 residues. CDR3 loop: CATTQTGGGANTEAFF. CDR3 nucleotide sequence: TGTGCCACTACTCAAACAGGAGGGGGAGCGAACACTGAAGCTTTCTTT. Full variable domain (missing parts from reference TRBV19 and TRBJ1-1): DGGITQSPKYLFRKEGQNVTLSCEQNLNHDAMYWYRQDPGQGLRLIYYSQIVNDFQKGDIAEGYSVSREKKESFPLTVTSAQKNPTAFYLCATTQTGGGANTEAFFGQGTRLTVV.

Ten or more counts support this clonotype. This chain uses TRBV20-1 with TRBJ1-2, with TRBD1 matching 12 bases. The germline V gene encodes CDR1 DFQATT and CDR2 SNEGSKA (reference sequence). Losses at the gene ends were 3 bases for V and 6 bases for J; bases not matched to a gene: 8. The CDR3 loop spans 15 amino acids. This CDR3 reads CSASFSGTGGDGYTF. In DNA, the CDR3 is TGCAGTGCTAGCTTTTCCGGGACAGGGGGCGATGGCTACACCTTC.

This clonotype was detected ten times or more. This chain joins TRBV27 and TRBJ1-1; D not resolved. Trimming pared 4 bases from V and 4 bases from J, leaving 13 bases between. From germline, CDR1 is MNHEY and CDR2 SMNVEV (reference sequence). The CDR3 is 14 residues long. CDR3 sequence (DNA): TGTGCCAGCAGTTCCCCGGGGTTAGGCACTGAAGCTTTCTTT. Translation: CASSSPGLGTEAFF.

This clonotype has just a few counts. The rearrangement links TRBV11-1 to TRBJ2-1; 8 bases fit TRBD2. J lost 0 bases, V lost 4 bases, and 2 bases had no gene match. Germline V gene lookup returns CDR1 SGHAT and CDR2 FQDESV (reference sequence). The CDR3 loop spans 15 amino acids. This chain's CDR3 is CASSSGGSSYNEQFF. CDR3 bases: TGTGCCAGCAGCTCGGGGGGGTCCTCCTACAATGAGCAGTTCTTC. Using reference TRBV11-1 and TRBJ2-1 for the parts outside the CDR3, the full variable domain is EAEVAQSPRYKITEKSQAVAFWCDPISGHATLYWYRQILGQGPELLVQFQDESVVDDSQLPKDRFSAERLKGVDSTLKIQPAELGDSAMYLCASSSGGSSYNEQFFGPGTRLTVL.

The sample holds a few counts of this clonotype. This rearrangement joins TRBV7-9 to TRBJ2-7; no reliable D call. The CDR3 runs to 12 residues. CDR1 and CDR2 from the germline V gene are SEHNR and FQNEAQ (reference sequence). Trimming removed 1 base at V and 3 bases at J, with 4 bases between. The CDR3 spells CASSLVDYEQYV. CDR3 DNA: TGTGCCAGCAGCTTAGTGGACTACGAGCAGTACGTC.

This clonotype has at least ten counts. V and J are TRBV27 and TRBJ2-5; D may be TRBD1 (6 bases). CDR1 is MNHEY, CDR2 SMNVEV, per germline (reference sequence). This CDR3 contains 15 residues. V lost 5 bases and J 2 bases, leaving 15 bases between the germline ends. CDR3 amino acids: CASSLRTALQETQYF. The DNA for the CDR3 is TGTGCCAGCAGTCTCAGGACAGCTCTTCAAGAGACCCAGTACTTC.

The chain employs TRBV6-2 or TRBV6-3 and TRBJ1-3; D remains ambiguous. The CDR3 covers 14 residues. From germline, CDR1 is MNHEY and CDR2 SVGEGT. V gave up 7 bases and J gave up 0 bases, with 10 bases separating them. The CDR3 region has the DNA TGTGCCAGCACCCAGGACCTCTCTGGAAACACCATATATTTT. It yields the protein CASTQDLSGNTIYF.

This clonotype showed up many times. This chain joins TRBV6-2 or TRBV6-3 and TRBJ2-1; 7 nucleotides line up with TRBD2. The junction had 6 bases not matched to a gene; V was cut back by 6 bases and J by 4 bases. The germline gives CDR1 MNHEY, CDR2 SVGEGT. This CDR3 is built from 14 residues. CDR3 in amino acids: CASSPGTTYNEQFF. CDR3 bases: TGTGCCAGCAGCCCCGGGACTACTTACAATGAGCAGTTCTTC.

This clonotype appeared many times. The chain recombines TRBV9 with TRBJ2-2, with D maybe TRBD2 (5 bases). Per germline, CDR1 SGDLS and CDR2 YYNGEE. With 3 bases removed from V and 8 bases from J, the gap between germline ends came to 11 bases. The CDR3 covers 13 residues. The CDR3 DNA is TGTGCCAGCAGCGCGGGGTCGCCGGGGGAGCTGTTTTTT. It yields the protein CASSAGSPGELFF.

This clonotype was counted only a few times. The gene calls are TRBV20-1 and TRBJ1-1; no definite D call. CDR1 DFQATT and CDR2 SNEGSKA come from the germline V gene (reference sequence). This CDR3 spans 13 amino acids. Trimming took 4 bases from V and 0 from J, leaving 9 bases between them. DNA for the CDR3: TGCAGTGCTATACGAGGGTTGAACACTGAAGCTTTCTTT. It is translated as CSAIRGLNTEAFF.

The rearrangement uses TRBV7-9 and TRBJ1-1; weak D call: TRBD1 (5 bases). Trimming took 5 bases from V and 1 from J, leaving 14 bases between them. Germline-derived CDR1 and CDR2 are SEHNR and FQNEAQ (reference sequence). The CDR3 totals 15 residues. The CDR3 region has the DNA TGTGCCAGCAGCCCCCCCTTGGGGGGGAACACTGAAGCTTTCTTT. This codes for CASSPPLGGNTEAFF. The complete variable domain, with remaining parts taken from reference TRBV7-9 and TRBJ1-1, reads DTGVSQNPRHKITKRGQNVTFRCDPISEHNRLYWYRQTLGQGPEFLTYFQNEAQLEKSRLLSDRFSAERPKGSFSTLEIQRTEQGDSAMYLCASSPPLGGNTEAFFGQGTRLTVV.

This rearrangement joins TRBV4-2 to TRBJ1-2, with D maybe TRBD1 (5 bases). CDR3 length equals 15 residues. Germline lookup yields CDR1 LGHNA and CDR2 YNFKEQ. V gave up 1 base and J gave up 4 bases, with 13 bases separating them. As DNA, the CDR3 is TGTGCCAGCAGCCAAGTTCAGGGCTGGGTCTATGGCTACACCTTC. Translating gives CASSQVQGWVYGYTF.

This clonotype was recorded many times. The chain joins TRBV5-1 to TRBJ1-4, with TRBD1 matching over 7 bases. The germline gives CDR1 SGHRS, CDR2 YFSETQ. This CDR3 is 14 amino acids long. Trimming cost V 1 base and J 5 bases; bases outside gene matches: 2. The chain's CDR3 is CASSLRQGNEKLFF. Written as DNA, the CDR3 is TGCGCCAGCAGCTTGCGACAGGGCAATGAAAAACTGTTTTTT.

This clonotype showed up many times. The rearrangement uses TRBV5-1 and TRBJ2-7; D unresolved. This CDR3 is 14 amino acids long. CDR1 SGHRS and CDR2 YFSETQ come from the germline V gene. V was trimmed by 2 bases and J by 0 bases, leaving 9 bases between them. The CDR3 DNA sequence: TGCGCCAGCAGCTTACACCCGAGCTCCTACGAGCAGTACTTC. This gives the protein CASSLHPSSYEQYF.

This clonotype was seen a few times. The V gene is TRBV7-2, the J gene TRBJ1-4; D is unresolved. Trimming stripped 2 bases from V and 6 bases from J, with 13 bases between. The CDR3 extends over 15 amino acids. Germline V lookup: CDR1 SGHTA, CDR2 FQGNSA. The CDR3 protein is CASSLWGSGDEKLFF. DNA of the CDR3: TGTGCCAGCAGCTTATGGGGATCGGGTGATGAAAAACTGTTTTTT.

This clonotype showed up just a few times. The chain joins TRBV13 to TRBJ1-2; tentative D call: TRBD1 (6 bases). Trimming removed 5 bases from V and 5 bases from J, with 12 bases in between. The CDR3 length is 13 residues. The germline CDR1 and CDR2 sequences are PRHDT and FYEKMQ (reference sequence). CDR3 sequence (DNA): TGTGCCAGCAGCCCCAGGGGTGAATATGGCTACACCTTC. This sequence encodes CASSPRGEYGYTF.